The 10 T cell receptor beta chains below were found in one sample sequenced in a study of Ad26.COV2.S vaccination and SARS-CoV-2 variants. Sequencing used immunoSEQ multiplex PCR; TCRdb keeps in-frame clones, though not all of them. The data show under 600,000 clones, roughly 87% seen once. Treatment here: around 19 received Ad26.COV2.S at low or high dose, single or two shots; several received placebo; per-sample allocation not given. Collection of the samples took place on day 63 after the first injection of vaccine or placebo. The material was peripheral blood, obtained in a trial of Ad26.COV2.S vaccine versus placebo. These receptors all stem from a person aged 18 to 59 who received the Ad26.COV2.S COVID-19 vaccine or a placebo.

V and J are TRBV6-2 or TRBV6-3 and TRBJ2-2; D unclear. Trimming removed 0 bases from V and 2 bases from J, with 7 bases in between. The CDR3 runs 15 residues. In germline, CDR1 is MNHEY, CDR2 SVGEGT. CDR3 DNA: TGTGCCAGCAGTTACTCGAGGCCCAACACCGGGGAGCTGTTTTTT. Translation gives CASSYSRPNTGELFF.

This clone was counted a single time. This specimen includes other DNA sequences encoding the same CDR3. In DNA form, the CDR3 reads TGTGCCAGCAGCGTAGGTGGAGGGAGCTCCTACAATGAGCAGTTCTTC. This sequence encodes CASSVGGGSSYNEQFF. This chain links TRBV9 with TRBJ2-1, with D perhaps TRBD2 (6 bases). Trimming pared 0 bases from V and 0 bases from J, leaving 10 bases between. CDR3 size: 16 residues. CDR1 is SGDLS, CDR2 YYNGEE, per germline.

This clone was recorded only once. The chain joins TRBV5-5 to TRBJ2-5; no reliable D call. V was shortened by 4 bases and J by 5 bases, with 15 bases between the two germline ends. Germline V gene lookup returns CDR1 SGHKS and CDR2 YYEKEE (reference sequence). CDR3 length: 14 residues. This chain's CDR3 is CASSQMQTPETQYF. The DNA of the CDR3 is TGTGCCAGCAGCCAGATGCAAACTCCGGAGACCCAGTACTTC.

This clone was seen a handful of times. The CDR3 coding sequence is TGTGCCAGCAGCCCCGGAGGATATACCGGGGAGCTGTTTTTT. Its protein product is CASSPGGYTGELFF. V is TRBV5-4 and J is TRBJ2-2; D might be TRBD2 (5 bases). There are 14 residues in the CDR3. CDR1 is SGHNT and CDR2 is YYREEE in the germline V gene (reference sequence). The V end lost 4 bases, the J end lost 5 bases, and 12 bases lay between the germline ends.

The chain has TRBV4-3 and TRBJ2-1; D possibly corresponds to TRBD2 (5 bases). V dropped 0 bases and J dropped 0 bases, with 12 bases sitting between them. Germline V lookup: CDR1 LGHNA, CDR2 YSLEER. The CDR3 runs 17 residues. CDR3 sequence reads: CASSQELVALSYNEQFF. The CDR3 DNA reads TGCGCCAGCAGCCAAGAACTAGTTGCCCTCTCCTACAATGAGCAGTTCTTC.

The V and J genes are TRBV5-1 and TRBJ2-3; D ambiguous. Trimming took off 4 bases at V and 0 bases at J, with 6 bases between the two ends. The CDR3 length is 13 residues. The germline V gene encodes CDR1 SGHRS and CDR2 YFSETQ. CDR3 protein: CASSDGSTDTQYF. In DNA, the CDR3 is TGCGCCAGCAGCGACGGGAGCACAGATACGCAGTATTTT.

This chain uses TRBV19 with TRBJ1-4; D is perhaps TRBD1 (6 bases). V lost 2 bases, J lost 8 bases, and 12 bases lay in between. The CDR3 length is 14 residues. In germline, CDR1 is LNHDA, CDR2 SQIVND (reference sequence). This chain's CDR3 is CASSISTGHEKLFF. DNA for the CDR3: TGTGCCAGTAGTATAAGTACAGGGCACGAAAAACTGTTTTTT.

A remark on this clone: Other DNA sequences in the sample encode the same CDR3. V is TRBV19 and J is TRBJ1-5; no clear D gene. V was clipped by 1 base and J by 5 bases, with 6 bases between them. The CDR3 is 13 residues long. Germline V gene data show CDR1 as LNHDA and CDR2 as SQIVND (reference sequence). The CDR3 loop is CASSIVADQPQHF. The DNA of the CDR3 is TGTGCCAGTAGTATAGTGGCGGATCAGCCCCAGCATTTT.

The chain joins TRBV10-3 to TRBJ2-2; no clear D. V was cut by 2 bases and J by 4 bases, with 5 bases left in between. The CDR3 contains 13 residues. The germline V gene has CDR1 ENHRY and CDR2 SYGVKD. CDR3 loop: CAISELSTGELFF. CDR3 nucleotide sequence: TGTGCCATCAGTGAGCTGTCCACCGGGGAGCTGTTTTTT.

This chain joins TRBV6-5 and TRBJ2-3; a weak D match, TRBD2 (5 bases). Trimming pared 0 bases from V and 7 bases from J, leaving 17 bases between. Germline V lookup: CDR1 MNHEY, CDR2 SVGAGI. The CDR3 runs to 16 residues. The CDR3 bases are TGTGCCAGCAGTTACTCCGCGGGCGGCTCCGGGTATACGCAGTATTTT. Translating gives CASSYSAGGSGYTQYF.